One sample yielded the 16 T cell receptor beta chains listed below, sequenced in a study of identical twins. TCRdb analysed the 5' RACE reads with MiXCR anew, one entry per CDR3 protein. The sample lists some 260,000 distinct CDR3 sequences, around an eighth occurring once. The sequencing sample was made of memory (CD45RO+) T cells sorted from blood. Receptors were obtained from a woman between 18 and 29 years old in good health.

The chain is built from TRBV3-1 and TRBJ2-1; 9 bases are shared with TRBD2. Germline V gives CDR1 LGHDT, CDR2 YNNKEL (reference sequence). The CDR3 runs 16 residues. The V gene end was trimmed by 2 bases and the J gene end by 6 bases; junction bases not matched to a gene: 8. CDR3 nucleotide sequence: TGTGCCAGCAGCCAAATCGGGGGCGGGAGGGGCAATGAGCAGTTCTTC. Translated: CASSQIGGGRGNEQFF.

The chain couples TRBV11-2 to TRBJ2-7; D is unclear. The CDR3 contains 14 residues. The ends were cut back, 10 bases at V and 2 bases at J, with 18 bases in the middle. Germline lookup yields CDR1 SGHAT and CDR2 FQNNGV. Here the CDR3 reads CATTPSEDTYEQYF. In nucleotides, the CDR3 is TGTGCCACTACCCCCTCCGAAGACACCTACGAGCAGTACTTC. Complete variable domain (other parts from reference TRBV11-2 and TRBJ2-7): EAGVAQSPRYKIIEKRQSVAFWCNPISGHATLYWYQQILGQGPKLLIQFQNNGVVDDSQLPKDRFSAERLKGVDSTLKIQPAKLEDSAVYLCATTPSEDTYEQYFGPGTRLTVT.

The chain couples TRBV5-1 to TRBJ2-7; D perhaps matches TRBD1 (6 bases). V shed 5 bases and J shed 2 bases, with 11 bases lying between them. The length of the CDR3 is 13 residues. The germline V gene encodes CDR1 SGHRS and CDR2 YFSETQ. CDR3 nucleotide sequence: TGCGCCAGCAGTAGGGACAAAGCCTACGAGCAGTACTTC. The encoded protein is CASSRDKAYEQYF.

Relative to its sample, this clonotype is medium-sized. V is TRBV12-3 or TRBV12-4 and J is TRBJ2-1; no clear D gene. The V end was cut by 5 bases, the J end by 9 bases, with 11 bases between. The CDR3 has 12 residues. The CDR3 nucleotides are TGTGCCAGCAGTCCACCTAACACTGAGCAGTTCTTC. Translated, it gives CASSPPNTEQFF.

This clonotype has a handful of counts. The CDR3, as DNA: TGTGCCAGCAGTCCCCGAAGCGGCTTAGCCAAAAACATTCAGTACTTC. It specifies CASSPRSGLAKNIQYF. The chain uses TRBV12-3 or TRBV12-4 and TRBJ2-4; TRBD2 might be the D (5 bases). The CDR3 consists of 16 residues. Trimming cost V 5 bases and J 0 bases, with 14 bases left between them.

The sample holds many counts of this clonotype. The genes are TRBV10-3 and TRBJ1-5, with D perhaps TRBD1 (5 bases). The germline V gene encodes CDR1 ENHRY and CDR2 SYGVKD. V gave up 8 bases and J gave up 5 bases, with 13 bases separating them. This CDR3 has 13 residues. The CDR3 DNA reads as TGTGCCATCTCGGGGGTTTTGGATCAGCCCCAGCATTTT. Its translation is CAISGVLDQPQHF.

This clonotype occurred a few times. The chain is built from TRBV15 and TRBJ2-1; possibly TRBD2 for D (5 bases). Trimming stripped 6 bases from V and 10 bases from J, with 13 bases between. Germline CDR1 and CDR2: LNHNV and YYDKDF (reference sequence). This CDR3 is 12 amino acids long. CDR3 sequence: CATSRRTGEQFF. CDR3 DNA: TGTGCCACCAGTCGTAGAACGGGGGAGCAGTTCTTC.

This clonotype was found many times. The J gene is TRBJ2-1, the V gene TRBV25-1; a weak D match, TRBD2 (6 bases). From germline, CDR1 is MGHDK and CDR2 SYGVNS. V was shortened by 8 bases and J by 4 bases, with 15 bases between the two germline ends. CDR3 size: 14 residues. The CDR3 DNA is TGTGCCAGCGGGGAGGAGGGTACTTACAATGAGCAGTTCTTC. Translated, it gives CASGEEGTYNEQFF.

The rearrangement joins TRBV12-3 or TRBV12-4 to TRBJ1-1, with D unresolved. The CDR3 extends over 14 amino acids. The V gene lost 6 bases and the J gene lost 0 bases, with 11 bases spanning the gap. The CDR3: CASRHIRLNTEAFF. CDR3 coding DNA: TGTGCCAGCAGACACATCCGCTTGAACACTGAAGCTTTCTTT.

There are a few counts of this clonotype. The V and J genes are TRBV20-1 and TRBJ2-1; 7 nucleotides match TRBD1. V shed 3 bases, J shed 4 bases, and the junction held 9 bases outside the gene matches. Germline CDR1 reads DFQATT; CDR2 reads SNEGSKA (reference sequence). This CDR3 is 15 amino acids long. CDR3 sequence: CSAREDRNPYNEQFF. The CDR3 DNA reads as TGCAGTGCTAGGGAGGACAGGAACCCTTACAATGAGCAGTTCTTC.

With respect to this clonotype: This may arise from a read error, as a much more abundant clone is one base away. The rearrangement joins TRBV12-3 or TRBV12-4 to TRBJ1-1; 10 positions match TRBD1. CDR3 length equals 13 residues. Germline trimming cut 10 bases from V and 4 bases from J; bases unmatched to any gene: 6. CDR3 bases: TGTGCCAACACAAGGACAGGGGGCACTGAAGCTTTCTTT. Translating gives CANTRTGGTEAFF.

This clonotype showed up just a few times. The J gene is TRBJ2-3, the V gene TRBV29-1; D gene ambiguous. This CDR3 comprises 15 residues. The germline V gene has CDR1 SQVTM and CDR2 ANQGSEA. Between the trimmed V and J ends, which lost 7 bases and 3 bases, there was a span of 20 bases. Here the CDR3 reads CSATETPSGTDTQYF. CDR3 coding DNA: TGCAGCGCAACCGAGACTCCATCAGGAACAGATACGCAGTATTTT.

The chain couples TRBV2 to TRBJ2-2, with D unclear. The CDR3 totals 13 residues. Deletions cut 4 bases from V and 6 bases from J, with 9 bases between. CDR1 SNHLY and CDR2 FYNNEI come from the germline V gene. Here the CDR3 DNA reads TGTGCCAGCAGTGGGGTAGTTGCCGGGGAGCTGTTTTTT. Protein: CASSGVVAGELFF. The full variable domain, with the rest looked up from reference TRBV2 and TRBJ2-2, is EPEVTQTPSHQVTQMGQEVILRCVPISNHLYFYWYRQILGQKVEFLVSFYNNEISEKSEIFDDQFSVERPDGSNFTLKIRSTKLEDSAMYFCASSGVVAGELFFGEGSRLTVL.

J is TRBJ2-2 and V is TRBV5-4, with D perhaps matching TRBD1 or TRBD2 (6 bases each). Looked up from germline, CDR1 is SGHNT and CDR2 is YYREEE (reference sequence). V was pared by 9 bases and J by 1 base, with 16 bases between. The CDR3 is 15 amino acids. The CDR3 loop is CAIGPGARNTGELFF. The CDR3 DNA follows: TGTGCCATCGGCCCGGGGGCCCGGAACACCGGGGAGCTGTTTTTT. Combining the CDR3 with reference TRBV5-4 and TRBJ2-2 gives the whole variable domain ETGVTQSPTHLIKTRGQQVTLRCSSQSGHNTVSWYQQALGQGPQFIFQYYREEENGRGNFPPRFSGLQFPNYSSELNVNALELDDSALYLCAIGPGARNTGELFFGEGSRLTVL.

This clonotype has a handful of counts. The chain employs TRBV20-1 and TRBJ2-7; D assignment may be TRBD1 or TRBD2 (5 bases each). Germline CDR1 and CDR2: DFQATT and SNEGSKA (reference sequence). The CDR3 has 13 residues. The V and J ends lost 7 bases and 2 bases respectively, with 15 bases between them. This CDR3 reads CSVGTGLTYEQYF. As DNA, the CDR3 is TGCAGTGTCGGGACCGGGCTTACCTACGAGCAGTACTTC.

This clonotype was counted a few times. The J gene is TRBJ2-4, the V gene TRBV20-1; weak D call: TRBD2 (7 bases). This CDR3 contains 16 residues. CDR1 is DFQATT, CDR2 SNEGSKA, per germline (reference sequence). Trimming removed 0 bases from V and 6 bases from J, with 18 bases in between. Written as DNA, the CDR3 is TGCAGTGCTAGAGATCAGAATGGGGGAGGGGGAAACATTCAGTACTTC. Its protein is CSARDQNGGGGNIQYF.